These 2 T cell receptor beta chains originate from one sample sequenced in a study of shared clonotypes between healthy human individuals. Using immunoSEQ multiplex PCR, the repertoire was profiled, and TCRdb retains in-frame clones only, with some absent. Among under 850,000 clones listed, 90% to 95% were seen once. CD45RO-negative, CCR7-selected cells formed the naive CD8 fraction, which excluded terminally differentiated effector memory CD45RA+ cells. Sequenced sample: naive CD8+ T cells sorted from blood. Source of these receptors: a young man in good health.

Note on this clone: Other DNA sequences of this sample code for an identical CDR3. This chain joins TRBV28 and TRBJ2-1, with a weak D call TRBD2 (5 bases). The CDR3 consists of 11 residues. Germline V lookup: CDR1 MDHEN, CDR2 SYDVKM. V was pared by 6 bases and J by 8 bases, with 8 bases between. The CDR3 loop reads CASSLGDEQFF. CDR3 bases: TGTGCCAGCAGCCTCGGGGATGAGCAGTTCTTC.

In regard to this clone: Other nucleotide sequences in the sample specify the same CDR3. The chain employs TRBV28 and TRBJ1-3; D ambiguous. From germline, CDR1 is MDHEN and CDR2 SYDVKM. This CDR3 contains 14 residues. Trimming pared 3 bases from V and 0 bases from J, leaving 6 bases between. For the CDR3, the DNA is TGTGCCAGCAGTTTTAGATCCTCTGGAAACACCATATATTTT. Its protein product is CASSFRSSGNTIYF.